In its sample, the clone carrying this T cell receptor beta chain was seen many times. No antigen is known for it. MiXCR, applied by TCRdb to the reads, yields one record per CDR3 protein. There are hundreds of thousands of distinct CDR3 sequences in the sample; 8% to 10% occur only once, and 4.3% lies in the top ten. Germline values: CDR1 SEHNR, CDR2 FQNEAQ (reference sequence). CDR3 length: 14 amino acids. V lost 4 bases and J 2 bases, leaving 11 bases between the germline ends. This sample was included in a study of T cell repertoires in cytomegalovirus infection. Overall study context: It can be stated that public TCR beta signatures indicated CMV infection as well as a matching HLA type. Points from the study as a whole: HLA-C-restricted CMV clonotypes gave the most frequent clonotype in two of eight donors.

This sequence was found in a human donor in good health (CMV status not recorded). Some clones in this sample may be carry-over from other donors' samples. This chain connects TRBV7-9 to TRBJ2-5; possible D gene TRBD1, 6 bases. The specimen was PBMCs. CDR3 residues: CASSSQGRQETQYF. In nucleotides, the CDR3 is TGTGCCAGCAGCTCACAGGGTCGACAAGAGACCCAGTACTTC.